The present T cell receptor (beta chain) was sequenced within a study of beta chain features in type 1 diabetes. Study findings and constraints: Shorter TCRB CDR3s, moderately but significantly so, marked every one of the four CD4+ subsets in Type 1 diabetes patients. Insertion counts at VDJ junctions were lower in type 1 diabetes patients, who also showed more deletions there. Any HLA effect on TCRB rearrangement was left unresolved by small sub-analyses.

CD4+ naive, central memory, regulatory and stem cell-like memory subsets were isolated by sorting on CD45RO/CCR7/CD25/CD127/CD95/CD27. Of note for this clone: What it recognizes is unknown.

The germline V and J ends were trimmed by 0 bases and 8 bases, with 16 bases remaining between them. CDR3 length: 16 residues. Germline CDR1 is MGHRA and CDR2 is YSYEKL. Expressed TCRB transcripts were sequenced, since all the RNA that had been isolated was reverse transcribed. Naive, central memory and regulatory T cell samples came to a mean of approximately 4 million reads. Generated by immunoSEQ multiplex PCR, the TCRdb table keeps only in-frame clones and is missing some. Among 150,000 to 200,000 clones listed, over 55% were seen once. Specimen: naive CD4+ T cells from blood. The receptor was isolated from a man aged 25-45 years with type 1 diabetes. The genes are TRBV4-1 and TRBJ1-4, with D uncertain. For the CDR3, the DNA is TGCGCCAGCAGCCAAGAACACCACGAAGTAAGGGAAAAACTGTTTTTT. Translated: CASSQEHHEVREKLFF.